These 6 T cell receptor beta chains share one sample of origin, sequenced in a study of T-cell reconstitution after alpha-beta-depleted transplantation in children. As it was prepared, the TCRbeta library received unique molecular identifiers. TCRdb re-derived calls from the PCR reads in MiXCR, one entry per CDR3 protein. The sample shows just under 250,000 distinct CDR3 sequences, about a quarter of them seen only once. Source: PBMCs, taken before TCRalphabeta/CD19-depleted stem cell transplant. These receptors originate from a girl aged 2-10 years with Fanconi anemia, due to receive a stem cell transplant.

CDR3 bases: TGCAGTGCTAGCTCGGGATATTACAATGAGCAGTTCTTC. It encodes CSASSGYYNEQFF. The rearrangement uses TRBV20-1 and TRBJ2-1, with D perhaps TRBD2 (5 bases). The CDR3 consists of 13 residues. V was trimmed by 3 bases and J by 4 bases, leaving 10 bases between them. Germline V gene sequence: CDR1 DFQATT, CDR2 SNEGSKA (reference sequence).

This clonotype was picked up a small number of times. J is TRBJ2-7 and V is TRBV24-1; unclear D gene. Germline V lookup: CDR1 KGHDR, CDR2 SFDVKD. V was shortened by 5 bases and J by 3 bases, with 10 bases between the two germline ends. The length of the CDR3 is 13 residues. DNA of the CDR3: TGTGCCACCAGTGCAGGTTACCTCTACGAGCAGTACTTC. Translation: CATSAGYLYEQYF.

This clonotype was observed many times. The chain employs TRBV20-1 and TRBJ2-7; D might be TRBD2 (6 bases). V was pared by 3 bases and J by 4 bases, with 10 bases between. The CDR3 consists of 12 residues. Germline V gene data show CDR1 as DFQATT and CDR2 as SNEGSKA (reference sequence). In DNA form, the CDR3 reads TGCAGTGCTAGCGGGAGCAGGTACGAGCAGTACTTC. Residues: CSASGSRYEQYF.

The chain links TRBV28 to TRBJ2-3; 7 bases agree with TRBD2. The ends lost 5 bases at V and 5 bases at J; junction bases unmatched: 13. CDR1 and CDR2 (germline): MDHEN, SYDVKM. This CDR3 is built from 16 residues. The CDR3 DNA reads as TGTGCCAGCAGTACCCAAGGGGAGGGCCTAGGAGATACGCAGTATTTT. Its protein is CASSTQGEGLGDTQYF.

This chain joins TRBV29-1 and TRBJ2-7; 15 positions match TRBD2. V shed 2 bases and J 5 bases; nucleotides not matched to a gene: 19. This CDR3 is 20 amino acids long. The germline V gene has CDR1 SQVTM and CDR2 ANQGSEA. CDR3 protein: CSVESYGLAGGPESLNEQYF. The DNA of the CDR3 is TGCAGCGTTGAATCTTACGGACTAGCGGGAGGGCCGGAAAGTCTTAACGAGCAGTACTTC.

The table lists this clonotype with a few counts. The chain recombines TRBV5-1 with TRBJ1-2; D not resolved. The CDR3 extends over 12 amino acids. Per the germline V gene, CDR1 is SGHRS and CDR2 is YFSETQ. Trimming removed 4 bases from V and 6 bases from J, with 10 bases in between. CDR3 region: CASSGGLHGYTF. Written as DNA, the CDR3 is TGCGCCAGCAGCGGAGGGCTACATGGCTACACCTTC.